A selection of T cell receptor beta chains follows, all from one sample in a study of CD8 T cells in ankylosing spondylitis. TCRdb re-analysed the 5' RACE reads in MiXCR, keeping a single row per CDR3 protein. This table holds some 450,000 distinct CDR3 sequences, 17% found once. The sample comprised blood, either unsorted or a sorted T cell fraction (not recorded which). The receptor set was obtained from a male donor with ankylosing spondylitis. The CDR3 runs from the conserved cysteine through the conserved F or W. The D gene is left open where the match is weak. Clone size appears in some rows only: once, few, many, or a class for an expanded clone.

CDR3nt: TGTGCCAGCAGATTTGTCACCGGGGAGCTGTTTTTT
CDR3aa: CASRFVTGELFF
v_gene: TRBV7-8
j_gene: TRBJ2-2
d_gene: NA
abundance: NA

CDR3nt: TGTGCCAGCAGTTTTACTCGCCTCGGACAGATCTCCTACGAGCAGTACTTC
CDR3aa: CASSFTRLGQISYEQYF
v_gene: TRBV12-3/TRBV12-4
j_gene: TRBJ2-7
d_gene: NA
abundance: many

CDR3nt: TGCGCCAGCAGCCAAGATCGTAGGGCTAGCGGGAGTGGGGAGACCCAGTACTTC
CDR3aa: CASSQDRRASGSGETQYF
v_gene: TRBV4-3
j_gene: TRBJ2-5
d_gene: TRBD2
abundance: NA

CDR3nt: TGCAGTGCGGCCTCGTGGGCCAAAAACATTCAGTACTTC
CDR3aa: CSAASWAKNIQYF
v_gene: TRBV20-1
j_gene: TRBJ2-4
d_gene: NA
abundance: NA

CDR3nt: TGTGCCAGCAGCTTAACGAGACTAGCGTACAATGAGCAGTTCTTC
CDR3aa: CASSLTRLAYNEQFF
v_gene: TRBV7-3
j_gene: TRBJ2-1
d_gene: TRBD2
abundance: few

CDR3nt: TGTGCCAGCAGTGGGGCAAGCGTAACGGAAACGGACAATCAGCCCCAGCATTTT
CDR3aa: CASSGASVTETDNQPQHF
v_gene: TRBV28
j_gene: TRBJ1-5
d_gene: NA
abundance: NA

CDR3nt: TGTGCCAGCAGTTTCGTCTCCGGGGGGGGTCGTAATTCACCCCTCCACTTT
CDR3aa: CASSFVSGGGRNSPLHF
v_gene: TRBV27
j_gene: TRBJ1-6
d_gene: NA
abundance: NA

CDR3nt: TGCAGTGCTAACGACAGGGTGCGTGAAAAACTGTTTTTT
CDR3aa: CSANDRVREKLFF
v_gene: TRBV20-1
j_gene: TRBJ1-4
d_gene: TRBD1
abundance: NA

CDR3nt: TGTGCCAGCCGCCGGCAGGGGGCGAACACCGGGGAGCTGTTTTTT
CDR3aa: CASRRQGANTGELFF
v_gene: TRBV5-5
j_gene: TRBJ2-2
d_gene: TRBD1
abundance: many

CDR3nt: TGCAGTGCCCCCCCAACTGGGGGAGAACCAGATACGCAGTATTTT
CDR3aa: CSAPPTGGEPDTQYF
v_gene: TRBV20-1
j_gene: TRBJ2-3
d_gene: NA
abundance: NA

CDR3nt: TGTGCCAGCAGCCTCGGCGGCAGCCAAAGCACAGATACGCAGTATTTT
CDR3aa: CASSLGGSQSTDTQYF
v_gene: TRBV21-1
j_gene: TRBJ2-3
d_gene: NA
abundance: NA